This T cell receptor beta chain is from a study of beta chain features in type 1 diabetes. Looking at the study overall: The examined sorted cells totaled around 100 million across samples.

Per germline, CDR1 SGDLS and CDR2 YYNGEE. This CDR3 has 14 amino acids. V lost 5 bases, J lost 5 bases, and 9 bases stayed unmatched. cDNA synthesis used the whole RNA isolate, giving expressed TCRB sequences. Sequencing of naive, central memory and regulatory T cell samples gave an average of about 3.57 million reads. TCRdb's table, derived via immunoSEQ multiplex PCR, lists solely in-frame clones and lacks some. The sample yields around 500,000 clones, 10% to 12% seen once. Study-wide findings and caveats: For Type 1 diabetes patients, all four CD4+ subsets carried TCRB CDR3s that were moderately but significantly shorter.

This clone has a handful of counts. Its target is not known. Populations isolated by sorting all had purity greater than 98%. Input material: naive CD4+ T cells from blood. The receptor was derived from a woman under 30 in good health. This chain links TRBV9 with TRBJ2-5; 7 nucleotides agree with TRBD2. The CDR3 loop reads CASRWGGSGETQYF. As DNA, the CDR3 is TGTGCCAGCAGGTGGGGCGGGAGTGGGGAGACCCAGTACTTC.